The T cell receptor (beta chain) described here comes from a study of T cell changes during pregnancy in multiple sclerosis. The CDR3 extends over 17 amino acids. Trimming removed 2 bases from V and 8 bases from J, with 21 bases in between. Germline values: CDR1 MNHNS, CDR2 SASEGT. This clone was counted once. Generated by immunoSEQ multiplex PCR, the TCRdb table keeps only in-frame clones and is missing some. The sample shows about 49,000 clones, about 90% of them seen only once. This receptor was taken from a female donor in good health, enrolled as a control in a pregnancy study. The chain carries TRBV6-1 and TRBJ1-4; unclear D gene. Specimen: CD4+ T cells from peripheral blood mononuclear cells, collected in the second trimester of pregnancy. CDR3 sequence reads: CASSELSEAASLEKLFF. Here the CDR3 DNA reads TGTGCCAGCAGTGAACTTTCCGAGGCAGCAAGCCTAGAAAAACTGTTTTTT.